The 32 T cell receptor beta chains in this list originate from one sample, sequenced in a study of blood T cell repertoires in COVID-19. Clones were sequenced by immunoSEQ multiplex PCR, and TCRdb holds only the in-frame ones, with some missing. The data show a few hundred thousand clones, with around nine tenths seen just once and approximately 1.5% held by the top ten. The sample consisted of PBMCs or T cells enriched from blood (not recorded which). The receptors were sampled from a woman between 45 and 60 years old who had recovered from COVID-19.

J is TRBJ1-4 and V is TRBV10-1; no firm D call. CDR3 size: 15 residues. The V end was cut by 5 bases, the J end by 10 bases, with 20 bases between. CDR1 is WNHNN and CDR2 is SYGVQD in the germline V gene (reference sequence). The CDR3 DNA reads as TGCGCCAGCAGTTCGTCTTGGCCGTCTCTAGGAAAACTGTTTTTT. Amino acid sequence: CASSSSWPSLGKLFF.

This chain links TRBV30 with TRBJ1-1; tentative D call: TRBD1 (5 bases). The germline V gene encodes CDR1 GTSNPN and CDR2 SVGIG (reference sequence). The germline V and J ends were trimmed by 0 bases and 5 bases, with 19 bases remaining between them. The CDR3 runs to 16 residues. The DNA of the CDR3 is TGTGCCTGGAGTGTGCCCGGCAGCCTGGGGCGGACTGAAGCTTTCTTT. It encodes CAWSVPGSLGRTEAFF. Based on the CDR3 plus reference TRBV30 and TRBJ1-1, the full variable domain is SQTIHQWPATLVQPVGSPLSLECTVEGTSNPNLYWYRQAAGRGLQLLFYSVGIGQISSEVPQNLSASRPQDRQFILSSKKLLLSDSGFYLCAWSVPGSLGRTEAFFGQGTRLTVV.

This chain connects TRBV5-4 to TRBJ2-5; 7 bases align to TRBD1. The germline V gene encodes CDR1 SGHNT and CDR2 YYREEE (reference sequence). The junction had 7 bases not matched to a gene; V was cut back by 0 bases and J by 2 bases. There are 16 residues in the CDR3. The CDR3 reads CASSLGGGLGQETQYF. For the CDR3, the DNA is TGTGCCAGCAGCTTGGGAGGGGGCTTGGGTCAAGAGACCCAGTACTTC.

As DNA, the CDR3 is TGTGCCAGCAGCTTAGGGCCTGGGAGCACAGATACGCAGTATTTT. Protein: CASSLGPGSTDTQYF. J is TRBJ2-3 and V is TRBV7-3; D ambiguous. The CDR3 sequence is 15 residues long. The germline V gene has CDR1 SGHTA and CDR2 FQGTGA. The V end lost 2 bases, the J end lost 0 bases, and 9 bases lay between the germline ends.

The V gene is TRBV29-1, the J gene TRBJ1-2, with D unclear. V was trimmed by 2 bases and J by 5 bases, leaving 9 bases between them. CDR1 and CDR2 from the germline V gene are SQVTM and ANQGSEA. The CDR3 sequence is 12 residues long. CDR3 nucleotides: TGCAGCGTTGAACAGGCGAGATATGGCTACACCTTC. Protein product: CSVEQARYGYTF.

Only one count was recorded for this clone. The chain joins TRBV5-6 to TRBJ1-6, with D perhaps TRBD1 (5 bases). This CDR3 spans 14 amino acids. The germline V and J ends were trimmed by 4 bases and 7 bases, with 12 bases remaining between them. CDR1 and CDR2 (germline): SGHDT, YYEEEE. The CDR3 DNA reads as TGTGCCAGCAGCGCACAGGTATTAAATTCACCCCTCCACTTT. This sequence encodes CASSAQVLNSPLHF.

This chain uses TRBV14 with TRBJ2-1; 10 bases match TRBD2. V was pared by 6 bases and J by 6 bases, with 8 bases of the junction left unmatched. CDR3 length: 15 amino acids. In germline, CDR1 is SGHDN, CDR2 FVKESK. The CDR3 here is CASSRTSGTFNEQFF. DNA for the CDR3: TGTGCCAGCAGTCGAACTAGCGGGACGTTCAATGAGCAGTTCTTC.

The V gene is TRBV2, the J gene TRBJ2-1, with TRBD1 as a possible D gene (6 bases). The CDR3 consists of 15 residues. The germline V and J ends were trimmed by 6 bases and 0 bases, with 12 bases remaining between them. Looked up from germline, CDR1 is SNHLY and CDR2 is FYNNEI. The CDR3 protein is CASSETGNSYNEQFF. Here the CDR3 DNA reads TGTGCCAGCAGCGAGACAGGAAACTCCTACAATGAGCAGTTCTTC.

V usage is TRBV5-5 and J usage is TRBJ2-2, with D possibly being TRBD1 (5 bases). The V end was cut by 4 bases, the J end by 6 bases, with 16 bases between. The CDR3 covers 15 residues. CDR1 is SGHKS and CDR2 is YYEKEE in the germline V gene (reference sequence). The chain's CDR3 is CASSPPSQGPGELFF. DNA for the CDR3: TGTGCCAGCAGCCCACCTTCGCAGGGTCCCGGGGAGCTGTTTTTT.

Only a few counts were recorded for this clone. This chain connects TRBV5-1 to TRBJ2-3, with 8 bases fitting TRBD1. The germline gives CDR1 SGHRS, CDR2 YFSETQ. The CDR3 loop spans 15 amino acids. Trimming cost V 7 bases and J 2 bases; bases outside gene matches: 9. The CDR3: CASATQGAFTDTQYF. DNA for the CDR3: TGCGCCAGCGCCACGCAGGGGGCCTTCACAGATACGCAGTATTTT.

V and J are TRBV6-2 or TRBV6-3 and TRBJ2-7, with TRBD1 as a possible D gene (6 bases). Germline V gives CDR1 MNHEY, CDR2 SVGEGT. The V end was cut by 5 bases, the J end by 4 bases, with 12 bases between. This CDR3 contains 13 residues. CDR3 in DNA: TGTGCCAGCAGTAGACAGGTTGGTTACGAGCAGTACTTC. Translating it yields CASSRQVGYEQYF.

This clone was detected only a few times. The chain links TRBV28 to TRBJ2-7, with D unclear. There are 16 residues in the CDR3. Trimming shortened V by 6 bases and J by 0 bases, and 18 bases separated the two germline ends. The germline V gene has CDR1 MDHEN and CDR2 SYDVKM. The CDR3 region is CASSPSDGWASYEQYF. The CDR3 nucleotides are TGTGCCAGCAGCCCATCTGATGGGTGGGCCTCCTACGAGCAGTACTTC.

The genes are TRBV30 and TRBJ2-2; TRBD1 aligns across 8 bases. There are 14 residues in the CDR3. The V and J ends lost 8 bases and 0 bases, in that order; junction bases with no gene match: 5. The germline CDR1 and CDR2 sequences are GTSNPN and SVGIG (reference sequence). CDR3 loop: CAGLDRANTGELFF. DNA for the CDR3: TGTGCCGGGTTGGACAGGGCGAACACCGGGGAGCTGTTTTTT.

The genes are TRBV18 and TRBJ1-2; 10 nucleotides align to TRBD1. CDR3 length: 15 amino acids. Germline V gene sequence: CDR1 KGHSH, CDR2 LQKENI. Trimming at V came to 2 bases and at J to 6 bases, leaving 6 bases not matched to a gene. The chain's CDR3 is CASSPNSGTGDGYTF. CDR3 DNA sequence: TGTGCCAGCTCACCAAACTCCGGGACAGGGGATGGCTACACCTTC.

V usage is TRBV28 and J usage is TRBJ2-1; 8 bases align to TRBD2. This CDR3 has 15 residues. Per the germline V gene, CDR1 is MDHEN and CDR2 is SYDVKM. J was trimmed by 3 bases and V by 6 bases; bases with no gene match: 7. CDR3 in DNA: TGTGCCAGCAGAAAGGGGACTAGTCGCTACAATGAGCAGTTCTTC. It specifies CASRKGTSRYNEQFF.

This chain uses TRBV19 with TRBJ2-5, with D tentatively TRBD2 (7 bases). Germline CDR1 and CDR2: LNHDA and SQIVND (reference sequence). Trimming pared 3 bases from V and 3 bases from J, leaving 17 bases between. The CDR3 has 16 residues. CDR3 in amino acids: CASSIRLGGGEETQYF. The CDR3 DNA is TGTGCCAGTAGTATTCGGTTAGGGGGGGGCGAAGAGACCCAGTACTTC.

The chain employs TRBV28 and TRBJ1-2; D is perhaps TRBD1 (5 bases). This CDR3 has 12 residues. V shed 9 bases and J shed 8 bases, with 16 bases lying between them. Per germline, CDR1 MDHEN and CDR2 SYDVKM. CDR3 DNA: TGTGCCAGTAGAGACAGTGCTCGGGGCTACACCTTC. Translation gives CASRDSARGYTF.

The chain carries TRBV7-2 and TRBJ2-1; TRBD2 might be the D (6 bases). Germline loops: CDR1 SGHTA, CDR2 FQGNSA. V was pared by 2 bases and J by 1 base, with 9 bases between. The CDR3 contains 15 residues. CDR3 sequence reads: CASSLTSRSYNEQFF. The CDR3 coding sequence is TGTGCCAGCAGCTTAACTAGCAGATCCTACAATGAGCAGTTCTTC.

V usage is TRBV28 and J usage is TRBJ2-7; TRBD2 might be the D (6 bases). The CDR3 has 16 amino acids. V lost 6 bases and J 6 bases, leaving 24 bases between the germline ends. Germline loops: CDR1 MDHEN, CDR2 SYDVKM. The CDR3 nucleotides are TGTGCCAGCAGGCAGCGGGCGGGGACCAGAGGCCCCGAGCAGTACTTC. This codes for CASRQRAGTRGPEQYF.

The V call is TRBV18, the J call TRBJ2-7, with TRBD2 identical over 11 bases. This CDR3 has 14 amino acids. CDR1 is KGHSH, CDR2 LQKENI, per germline. After removal of 6 bases from V and 12 bases from J, the junction contained 13 bases not matched to a gene. CDR3 residues: CASSKGLAEPRRYF. The CDR3 DNA reads TGTGCCAGCTCCAAGGGACTAGCGGAGCCTAGGCGGTACTTC.

The chain joins TRBV19 to TRBJ2-3, with 9 bases matching TRBD2. Germline CDR1 is LNHDA and CDR2 is SQIVND (reference sequence). The CDR3 has 16 amino acids. V dropped 1 base and J dropped 1; count of bases not matched to a gene: 3. The CDR3 DNA follows: TGTGCCAGTAGTATAGGCGGGAGGGGAGGCACAGATACGCAGTATTTT. It encodes CASSIGGRGGTDTQYF.

The chain uses TRBV7-2 and TRBJ2-3; 11 bases line up with TRBD2. This CDR3 is built from 17 residues. The V gene end was trimmed by 4 bases and the J gene end by 2 bases; junction bases not matched to a gene: 8. CDR1 and CDR2 from the germline V gene are SGHTA and FQGNSA. CDR3 sequence (DNA): TGTGCCAGCAGCTCGACATTGACTAGCGGGAACACAGATACGCAGTATTTT. Amino acid sequence: CASSSTLTSGNTDTQYF.

This sequence joins TRBV5-5 and TRBJ1-2, with 11 bases that match TRBD1. The V gene end was trimmed by 2 bases and the J gene end by 8 bases; junction bases not matched to a gene: 11. Germline CDR1 reads SGHKS; CDR2 reads YYEKEE (reference sequence). CDR3 length equals 16 residues. The DNA for the CDR3 is TGTGCCAGCAGCTTTTACGGACAGGGGGCTAGTAACGGCTACACCTTC. It yields the protein CASSFYGQGASNGYTF.

The genes are TRBV2 and TRBJ2-4; 8 nucleotides match TRBD1. CDR3 size: 15 residues. Germline V CDR1 and CDR2: SNHLY, FYNNEI. J was trimmed by 8 bases and V by 1 base; bases with no gene match: 7. Written as DNA, the CDR3 is TGTGCCAGCAGTGAAGGGGGGACAGGTGGGGACATTCAGTACTTC. It encodes CASSEGGTGGDIQYF.

The V call is TRBV11-2, the J call TRBJ1-2; D gene uncertain. The V gene's germline CDR1 is SGHAT and CDR2 FQNNGV. The length of the CDR3 is 13 residues. V dropped 3 bases and J dropped 2 bases, with 7 bases sitting between them. The CDR3 region is CASSFTLNYGYTF. CDR3 coding DNA: TGTGCCAGCAGCTTTACACTAAACTATGGCTACACCTTC.

The rearrangement links TRBV18 to TRBJ2-5, with D unresolved. Germline-derived CDR1 and CDR2 are KGHSH and LQKENI. The CDR3 sequence is 12 residues long. Trimming took off 4 bases at V and 5 bases at J, with 8 bases between the two ends. In DNA form, the CDR3 reads TGTGCCAGCTCACGGTCGGTGGAGACCCAGTACTTC. It translates to CASSRSVETQYF. The entire variable domain, with the rest obtained from reference TRBV18 and TRBJ2-5, is as follows: NAGVMQNPRHLVRRRGQEARLRCSPMKGHSHVYWYRQLPEEGLKFMVYLQKENIIDESGMPKERFSAEFPKEGPSILRIQQVVRGDSAAYFCASSRSVETQYFGPGTRLLVL.

The chain recombines TRBV3-1 (or the pseudogene TRBV3-2) with TRBJ2-7; 7 positions agree with TRBD1. Germline lookup yields CDR1 LGHDT and CDR2 YNNKEL (reference sequence). V gave up 2 bases and J gave up 9 bases; unmatched junction bases: 7. This CDR3 is built from 13 residues. CDR3 nucleotides: TGTGCCAGCAGCCAACCCACAGGGGCGGGGCAGTACTTC. As protein: CASSQPTGAGQYF.

V usage is TRBV19 and J usage is TRBJ1-2, with D possibly TRBD1 on 6 matching bases. The germline gives CDR1 LNHDA, CDR2 SQIVND (reference sequence). V was trimmed by 5 bases and J by 0 bases, leaving 10 bases between them. CDR3 length: 14 amino acids. CDR3 region: CASSATGSNYGYTF. As DNA, the CDR3 is TGTGCCAGTAGTGCAACAGGGTCTAACTATGGCTACACCTTC.

V is TRBV10-3 and J is TRBJ2-3, with TRBD2 matching 11 bases. Germline V lookup: CDR1 ENHRY, CDR2 SYGVKD. The junction had 11 bases not matched to a gene; V was cut back by 3 bases and J by 0 bases. The CDR3 has 19 amino acids. The chain's CDR3 is CAISDWGTSGLLSTDTQYF. The DNA for the CDR3 is TGTGCCATCAGTGACTGGGGGACTAGCGGCCTTCTAAGCACAGATACGCAGTATTTT.

This chain connects TRBV5-1 to TRBJ1-6, with 7 bases identical to TRBD1. CDR3 length: 13 residues. CDR1 is SGHRS, CDR2 YFSETQ, per germline. The J segment lost 5 bases and the V segment lost 6 bases, leaving 2 bases of the junction unmatched. The CDR3 DNA is TGCGCCAGCAAACAGGGGAATAATTCACCCCTCCACTTT. As protein: CASKQGNNSPLHF.

The chain couples TRBV27 to TRBJ2-3; TRBD2 matches at 13 bases. The germline V gene encodes CDR1 MNHEY and CDR2 SMNVEV (reference sequence). The V and J ends lost 4 bases and 6 bases, in that order; junction bases with no gene match: 10. The CDR3 consists of 17 residues. CDR3 sequence: CASSSDGLAGARDTQYF. The DNA of the CDR3 is TGTGCCAGCAGTTCAGACGGACTAGCGGGAGCCAGGGATACGCAGTATTTT.

The V gene is TRBV27, the J gene TRBJ1-5; D may be TRBD1 (5 bases). Per germline, CDR1 MNHEY and CDR2 SMNVEV (reference sequence). Trimming pared 2 bases from V and 2 bases from J, leaving 10 bases between. CDR3 length: 15 residues. The CDR3 region is CASSLDGRGNQPQHF. CDR3 nucleotide sequence: TGTGCCAGCAGTTTAGACGGCAGGGGCAATCAGCCCCAGCATTTT.